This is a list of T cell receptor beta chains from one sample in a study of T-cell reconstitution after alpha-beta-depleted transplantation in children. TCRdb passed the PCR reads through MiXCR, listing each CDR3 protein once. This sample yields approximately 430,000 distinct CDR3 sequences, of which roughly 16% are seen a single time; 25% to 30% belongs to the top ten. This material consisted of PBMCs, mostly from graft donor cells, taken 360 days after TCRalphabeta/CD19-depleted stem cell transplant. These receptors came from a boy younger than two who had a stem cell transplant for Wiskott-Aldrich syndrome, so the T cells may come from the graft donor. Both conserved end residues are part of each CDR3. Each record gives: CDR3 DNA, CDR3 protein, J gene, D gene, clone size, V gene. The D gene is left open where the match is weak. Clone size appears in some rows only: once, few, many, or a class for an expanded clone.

TGTGCCAGCAGTTCAGGTCTCTTCGGAAACACCATATATTTT | CASSSGLFGNTIYF | TRBJ1-3 | NA | NA | TRBV12-3/TRBV12-4
TGTGCCATCAGTGAGCGGCCAGGGAGCGAAGCTTTCTTT | CAISERPGSEAFF | TRBJ1-1 | NA | NA | TRBV10-3
TGTGCCAGCAGCGTAGAGTCCAGGGTATCCTCCTACAATGAGCAGTTCTTC | CASSVESRVSSYNEQFF | TRBJ2-1 | NA | NA | TRBV9
TGTGCCAGCAGCCTCGGGGGGAAAGGTGAAAAACTGTTTTTT | CASSLGGKGEKLFF | TRBJ1-4 | NA | NA | TRBV12-3/TRBV12-4
TGTGCCAGCAGCCTAGTGGCCAATTCACCCCTCCACTTT | CASSLVANSPLHF | TRBJ1-6 | NA | NA | TRBV9
TGCGCCAGCAGCCTTCACAGGGGGGCCTACAATGAGCAGTTCTTC | CASSLHRGAYNEQFF | TRBJ2-1 | TRBD1 | few | TRBV4-3
TGTGCCAGCAGCTTAGACGACCCCGGGACAGGGAGTATAGATACGCAGTATTTT | CASSLDDPGTGSIDTQYF | TRBJ2-3 | TRBD1 | NA | TRBV11-2
TGTGCCAGCAGCCAAGGCGGGGTCTCCTACGAGCAGTACTTC | CASSQGGVSYEQYF | TRBJ2-7 | NA | few | TRBV3-1
TGCAGCGCTTGGGACAGTCCCTACGAGCAGTACTTC | CSAWDSPYEQYF | TRBJ2-7 | TRBD1 | few | TRBV29-1
TGTGCCAGCAGGAAAGGACAGGGGGAGACCCAGTACTTC | CASRKGQGETQYF | TRBJ2-5 | TRBD1 | NA | TRBV7-2
TGTGCCAGCAGTCCCGGGACTAGCGGGACAGGTGAGCAGTTCTTC | CASSPGTSGTGEQFF | TRBJ2-1 | TRBD2 | NA | TRBV27
TGCGCCAGCCGGGACAGGACCTACAATGAGCAGTTCTTC | CASRDRTYNEQFF | TRBJ2-1 | TRBD1 | NA | TRBV5-1
TGTGCCAGCAGTCAGAGGGAGCATAACGCCATTCAGTACTTC | CASSQREHNAIQYF | TRBJ2-4 | NA | NA | TRBV12-3/TRBV12-4
TGCGCCAGCAGCCAACGGGTGGCGATCTCCTACAATGAGCAGTTCTTC | CASSQRVAISYNEQFF | TRBJ2-1 | NA | NA | TRBV4-1
TGTGCCACCAGCGTCGACGTCCTAGCCAAAAACATTCAGTACTTC | CATSVDVLAKNIQYF | TRBJ2-4 | NA | NA | TRBV15
TGTGCCAGCAGTTACAGCTACAGGGTCTCCTACGAGCAGTACTTC | CASSYSYRVSYEQYF | TRBJ2-7 | NA | few | TRBV27
TGTGCCAGCAGCCCCTCTGAAGGAGGCGGCTACACCTTC | CASSPSEGGGYTF | TRBJ1-2 | NA | NA | TRBV7-9
TGCAGTGCTAAAGGGGGGAAGAATGAAAAACTGTTTTTT | CSAKGGKNEKLFF | TRBJ1-4 | NA | NA | TRBV20-1
TGCAGCGTTGAAGATCGGCTAGCCCAAGGGGACAATGAGCAGTTCTTC | CSVEDRLAQGDNEQFF | TRBJ2-1 | NA | NA | TRBV29-1
TGTGCCAGCGGCCCATATGGGTCCCAGTACTTC | CASGPYGSQYF | TRBJ2-5 | NA | NA | TRBV12-3/TRBV12-4
TGTGCCAGCAGAAAGATGCGACTAGCGGGAGGTGAGCAGTTCTTC | CASRKMRLAGGEQFF | TRBJ2-1 | TRBD2 | many | TRBV12-3/TRBV12-4
TGTGCCAGCAGTTCCAGGGGGCTTGGCAAAAACATTCAGTACTTC | CASSSRGLGKNIQYF | TRBJ2-4 | TRBD1 | NA | TRBV3-1